Below are 5 T cell receptor beta chains sequenced from a single sample in a study of patients and donors after allogeneic stem cell transplantation. TCRdb redid the calling of the RT-PCR reads with MiXCR, one entry per CDR3 protein. Among 150,000 to 200,000 distinct CDR3 sequences listed, 25% to 35% were seen once. Sequenced input: blood, either unsorted or a sorted T cell fraction (not recorded which). These receptors were collected from a human donor who was either an allogeneic HSCT recipient or a stem cell or donor lymphocyte infusion donor (not recorded which). It is not recorded whose cells these are; they may come from a transplant donor.

In this sample, this clonotype turned up a few times. The chain recombines TRBV24-1 with TRBJ2-1; 8 positions match TRBD2. The trim removed 5 bases at V and 2 bases at J, leaving 1 base unmatched. The CDR3 totals 14 residues. Germline values: CDR1 KGHDR, CDR2 SFDVKD. The CDR3 protein is CATSAGRAYNEQFF. The CDR3 DNA reads TGTGCCACCAGTGCCGGGAGGGCCTACAATGAGCAGTTCTTC.

This clonotype appeared once. The rearrangement uses TRBV12-3 or TRBV12-4 and TRBJ2-7, with D perhaps matching TRBD2 (6 bases). Trimming took 1 base from V and 9 from J, leaving 7 bases between them. This CDR3 is built from 11 residues. The CDR3 bases are TGTGCCAGCAGTTTAGGGAGGGCGCAGTACTTC. It yields the protein CASSLGRAQYF.

On this clonotype: A clone one base away is much larger, so this may be a read error. V is TRBV20-1 and J is TRBJ1-5, with D possibly TRBD1 on 5 matching bases. CDR1 and CDR2 (germline): DFQATT, SNEGSKA (reference sequence). The CDR3 consists of 13 residues. CDR3 sequence reads: CSARGTANQPKHF. The DNA for the CDR3 is TGCAGTGCTAGGGGGACCGCAAATCAGCCCAAGCATTTT.

There are a few counts of this clonotype. The rearrangement uses TRBV3-1 and TRBJ1-3; D gene ambiguous. The CDR3 loop spans 18 amino acids. CDR1 and CDR2 from the germline V gene are LGHDT and YNNKEL (reference sequence). The V end lost 4 bases, the J end lost 0 bases, and 19 bases lay between the germline ends. The CDR3 protein is CASSLGGHGVDSGNTIYF. CDR3 bases: TGTGCCAGCAGCCTCGGAGGTCACGGAGTCGACTCTGGAAACACCATATATTTT. The full variable domain, with the rest looked up from reference TRBV3-1 and TRBJ1-3, is DTAVSQTPKYLVTQMGNDKSIKCEQNLGHDTMYWYKQDSKKFLKIMFSYNNKELIINETVPNRFSPKSPDKAHLNLHINSLELGDSAVYFCASSLGGHGVDSGNTIYFGEGSWLTVV.

The V gene is TRBV29-1, the J gene TRBJ1-1; no clear D gene. In germline, CDR1 is SQVTM, CDR2 ANQGSEA. V lost 1 base and J lost 7, with 10 bases in between. The CDR3 covers 12 residues. CDR3 amino acids: CSVEGDTDEAFF. Written as DNA, the CDR3 is TGCAGCGTTGAAGGGGATACAGATGAAGCTTTCTTT.